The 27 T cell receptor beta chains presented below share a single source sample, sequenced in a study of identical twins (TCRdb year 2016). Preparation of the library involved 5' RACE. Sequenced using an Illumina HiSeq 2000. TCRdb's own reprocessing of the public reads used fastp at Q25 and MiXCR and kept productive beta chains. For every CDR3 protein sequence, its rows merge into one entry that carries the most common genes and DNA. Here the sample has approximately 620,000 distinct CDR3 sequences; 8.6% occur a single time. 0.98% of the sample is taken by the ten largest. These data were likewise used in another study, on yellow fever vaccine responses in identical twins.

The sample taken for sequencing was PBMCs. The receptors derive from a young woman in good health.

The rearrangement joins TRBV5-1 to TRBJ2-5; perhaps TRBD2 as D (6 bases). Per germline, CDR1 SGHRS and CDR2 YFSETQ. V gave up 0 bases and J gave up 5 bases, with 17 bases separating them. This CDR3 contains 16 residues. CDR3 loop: CASSLGGGGGVETQYF. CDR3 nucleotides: TGCGCCAGCAGCTTGGGTGGTGGAGGCGGGGTGGAGACCCAGTACTTC.

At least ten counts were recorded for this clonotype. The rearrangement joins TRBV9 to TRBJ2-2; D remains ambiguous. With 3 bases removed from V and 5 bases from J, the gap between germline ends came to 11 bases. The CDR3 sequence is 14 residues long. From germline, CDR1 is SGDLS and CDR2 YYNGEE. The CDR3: CASSAGVPTGELFF. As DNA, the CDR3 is TGTGCCAGCAGCGCTGGGGTACCAACCGGGGAGCTGTTTTTT.

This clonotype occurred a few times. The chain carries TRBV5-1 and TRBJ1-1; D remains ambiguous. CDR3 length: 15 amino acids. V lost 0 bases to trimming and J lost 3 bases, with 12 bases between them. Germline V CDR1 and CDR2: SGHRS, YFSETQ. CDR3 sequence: CASSLAGGRYTEAFF. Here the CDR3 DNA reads TGCGCCAGCAGCTTGGCCGGCGGTAGGTACACTGAAGCTTTCTTT. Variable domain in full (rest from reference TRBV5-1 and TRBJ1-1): KAGVTQTPRYLIKTRGQQVTLSCSPISGHRSVSWYQQTPGQGLQFLFEYFSETQRNKGNFPGRFSGRQFSNSRSEMNVSTLELGDSALYLCASSLAGGRYTEAFFGQGTRLTVV.

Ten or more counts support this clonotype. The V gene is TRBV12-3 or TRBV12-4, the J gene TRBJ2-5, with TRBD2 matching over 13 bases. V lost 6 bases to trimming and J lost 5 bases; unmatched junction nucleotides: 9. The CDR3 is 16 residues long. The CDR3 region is CASSLPGLAGDETQYF. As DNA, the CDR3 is TGTGCCAGCAGCCTCCCCGGACTAGCGGGGGATGAGACCCAGTACTTC.

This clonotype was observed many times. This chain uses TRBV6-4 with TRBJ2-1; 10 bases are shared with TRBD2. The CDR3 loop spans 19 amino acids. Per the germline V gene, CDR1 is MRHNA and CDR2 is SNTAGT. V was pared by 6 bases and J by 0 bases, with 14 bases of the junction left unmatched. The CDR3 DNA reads TGTGCCAGCAGCTCAACTCGAGGCCTAGCGGGAGTCTCCTACAATGAGCAGTTCTTC. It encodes CASSSTRGLAGVSYNEQFF.

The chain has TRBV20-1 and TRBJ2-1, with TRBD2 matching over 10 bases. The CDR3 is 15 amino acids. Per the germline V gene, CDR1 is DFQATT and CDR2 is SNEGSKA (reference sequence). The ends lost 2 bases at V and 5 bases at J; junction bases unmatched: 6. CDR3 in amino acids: CSARKPGLANNEQFF. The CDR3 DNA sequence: TGCAGTGCTAGAAAACCGGGACTAGCGAACAATGAGCAGTTCTTC.

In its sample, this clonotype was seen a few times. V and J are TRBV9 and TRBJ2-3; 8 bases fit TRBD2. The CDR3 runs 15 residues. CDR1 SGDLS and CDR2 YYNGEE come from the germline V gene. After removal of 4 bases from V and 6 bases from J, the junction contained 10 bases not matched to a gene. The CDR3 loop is CASSPSQRGRDTQYF. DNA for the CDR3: TGTGCCAGCAGCCCTAGCCAGCGGGGGCGGGATACGCAGTATTTT. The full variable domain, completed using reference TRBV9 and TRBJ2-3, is DSGVTQTPKHLITATGQRVTLRCSPRSGDLSVYWYQQSLDQGLQFLIQYYNGEERAKGNILERFSAQQFPDLHSELNLSSLELGDSALYFCASSPSQRGRDTQYFGPGTRLTVL.

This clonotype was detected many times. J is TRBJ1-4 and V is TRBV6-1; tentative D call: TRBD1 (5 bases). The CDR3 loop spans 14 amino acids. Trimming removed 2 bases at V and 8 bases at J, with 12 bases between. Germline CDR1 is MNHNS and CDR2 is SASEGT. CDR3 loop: CASSELGTREKLFF. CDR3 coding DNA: TGTGCCAGCAGTGAACTGGGGACGAGAGAAAAACTGTTTTTT.

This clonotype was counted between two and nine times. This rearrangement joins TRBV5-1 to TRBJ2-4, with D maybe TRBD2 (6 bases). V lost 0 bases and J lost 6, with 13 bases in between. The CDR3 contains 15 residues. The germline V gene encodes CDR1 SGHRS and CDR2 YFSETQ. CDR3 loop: CASSLGRSAGNIQYF. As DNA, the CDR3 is TGCGCCAGCAGCTTGGGGCGGTCAGCGGGAAACATTCAGTACTTC.

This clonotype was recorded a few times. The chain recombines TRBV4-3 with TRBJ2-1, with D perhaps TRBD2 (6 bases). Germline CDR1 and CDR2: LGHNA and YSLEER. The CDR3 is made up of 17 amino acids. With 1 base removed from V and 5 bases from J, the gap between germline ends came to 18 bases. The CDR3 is CASSQVSGIAEDNEQFF. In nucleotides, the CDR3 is TGCGCCAGCAGCCAAGTATCGGGGATAGCGGAAGACAATGAGCAGTTCTTC.

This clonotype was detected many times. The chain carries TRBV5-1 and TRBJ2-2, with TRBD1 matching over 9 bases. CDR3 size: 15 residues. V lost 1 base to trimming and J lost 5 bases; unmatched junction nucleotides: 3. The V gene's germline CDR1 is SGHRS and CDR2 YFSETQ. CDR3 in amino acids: CASSLTGGWTGELFF. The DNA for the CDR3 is TGCGCCAGCAGCTTGACAGGGGGCTGGACCGGGGAGCTGTTTTTT.

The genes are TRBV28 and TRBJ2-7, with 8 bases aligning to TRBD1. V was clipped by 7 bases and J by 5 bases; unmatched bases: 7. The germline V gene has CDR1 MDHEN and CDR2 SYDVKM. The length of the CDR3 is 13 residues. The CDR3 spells CASNPGQAHEQYF. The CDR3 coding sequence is TGTGCCAGCAACCCGGGACAGGCTCACGAGCAGTACTTC.

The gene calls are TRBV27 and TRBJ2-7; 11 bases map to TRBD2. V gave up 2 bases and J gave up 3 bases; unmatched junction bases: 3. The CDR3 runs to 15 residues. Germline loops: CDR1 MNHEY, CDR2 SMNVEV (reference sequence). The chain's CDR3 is CASSLRLAGFYEQYF. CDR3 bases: TGTGCCAGCAGTTTAAGACTAGCGGGATTCTACGAGCAGTACTTC.

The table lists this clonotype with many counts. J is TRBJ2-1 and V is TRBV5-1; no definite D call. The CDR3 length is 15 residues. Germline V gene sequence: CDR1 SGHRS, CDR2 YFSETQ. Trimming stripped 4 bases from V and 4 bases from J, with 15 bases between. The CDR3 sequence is CASSAVQTGYNEQFF. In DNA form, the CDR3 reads TGCGCCAGCAGCGCCGTCCAAACTGGGTACAATGAGCAGTTCTTC.

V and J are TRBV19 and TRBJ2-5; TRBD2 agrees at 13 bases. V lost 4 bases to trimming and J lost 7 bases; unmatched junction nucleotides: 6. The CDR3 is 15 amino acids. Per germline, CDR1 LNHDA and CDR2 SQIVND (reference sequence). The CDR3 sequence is CASSRRTSGGGTQYF. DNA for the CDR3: TGTGCCAGTAGTAGACGAACTAGCGGGGGGGGGACCCAGTACTTC.

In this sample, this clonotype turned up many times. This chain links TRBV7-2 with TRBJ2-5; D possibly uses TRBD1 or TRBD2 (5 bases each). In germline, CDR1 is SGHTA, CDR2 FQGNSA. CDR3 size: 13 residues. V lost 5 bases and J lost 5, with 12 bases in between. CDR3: CASSRTWEETQYF. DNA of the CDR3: TGTGCCAGCAGCAGGACATGGGAGGAGACCCAGTACTTC.

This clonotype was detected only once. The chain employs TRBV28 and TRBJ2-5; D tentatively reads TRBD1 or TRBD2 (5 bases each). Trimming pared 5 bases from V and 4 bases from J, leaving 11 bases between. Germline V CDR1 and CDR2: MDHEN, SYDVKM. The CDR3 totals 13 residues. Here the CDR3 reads CASSAGTRETQYF. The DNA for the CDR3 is TGTGCCAGCAGTGCTGGGACGAGAGAGACCCAGTACTTC.

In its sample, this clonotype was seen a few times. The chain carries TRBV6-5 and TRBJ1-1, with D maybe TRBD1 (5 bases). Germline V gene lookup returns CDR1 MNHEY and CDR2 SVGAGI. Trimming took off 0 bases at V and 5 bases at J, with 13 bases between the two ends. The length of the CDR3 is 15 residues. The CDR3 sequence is CASSYSGGIGTEAFF. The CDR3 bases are TGTGCCAGCAGTTACTCGGGGGGGATCGGAACTGAAGCTTTCTTT.

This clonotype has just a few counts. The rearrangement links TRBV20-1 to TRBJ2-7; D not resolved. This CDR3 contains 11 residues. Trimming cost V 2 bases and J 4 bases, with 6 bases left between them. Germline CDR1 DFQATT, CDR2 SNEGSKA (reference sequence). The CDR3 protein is CSARTYYEQYF. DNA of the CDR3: TGCAGTGCTAGAACATATTACGAGCAGTACTTC.

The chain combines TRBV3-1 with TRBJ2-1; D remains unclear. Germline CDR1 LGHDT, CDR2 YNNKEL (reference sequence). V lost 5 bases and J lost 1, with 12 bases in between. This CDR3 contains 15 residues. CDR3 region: CASSFDLTSYNEQFF. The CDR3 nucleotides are TGTGCCAGCAGCTTCGACCTAACATCCTACAATGAGCAGTTCTTC.

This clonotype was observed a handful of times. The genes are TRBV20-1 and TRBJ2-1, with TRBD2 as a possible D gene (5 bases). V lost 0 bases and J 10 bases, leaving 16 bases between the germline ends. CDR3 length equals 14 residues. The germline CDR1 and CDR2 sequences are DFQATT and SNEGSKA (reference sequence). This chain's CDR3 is CSARDEGWSVEQFF. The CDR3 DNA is TGCAGTGCTAGAGATGAGGGTTGGAGCGTAGAGCAGTTCTTC.

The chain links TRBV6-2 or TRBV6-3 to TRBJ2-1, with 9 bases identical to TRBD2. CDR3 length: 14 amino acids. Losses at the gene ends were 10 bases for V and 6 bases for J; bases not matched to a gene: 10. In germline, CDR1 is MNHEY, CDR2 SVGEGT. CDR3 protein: CATLIAGVTNEQFF. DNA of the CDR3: TGTGCCACCTTAATAGCGGGAGTGACCAATGAGCAGTTCTTC.

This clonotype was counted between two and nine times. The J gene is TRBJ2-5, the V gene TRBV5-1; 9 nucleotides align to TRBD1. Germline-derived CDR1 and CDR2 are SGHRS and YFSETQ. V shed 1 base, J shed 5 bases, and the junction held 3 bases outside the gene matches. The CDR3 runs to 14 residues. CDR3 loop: CASSLWGQGETQYF. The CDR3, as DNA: TGCGCCAGCAGCTTGTGGGGACAGGGCGAGACCCAGTACTTC.

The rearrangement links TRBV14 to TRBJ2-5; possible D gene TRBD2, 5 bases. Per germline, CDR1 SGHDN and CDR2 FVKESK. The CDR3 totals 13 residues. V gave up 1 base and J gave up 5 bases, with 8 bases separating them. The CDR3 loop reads CASSQAGWETQYF. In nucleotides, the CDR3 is TGTGCCAGCAGCCAAGCGGGGTGGGAGACCCAGTACTTC.

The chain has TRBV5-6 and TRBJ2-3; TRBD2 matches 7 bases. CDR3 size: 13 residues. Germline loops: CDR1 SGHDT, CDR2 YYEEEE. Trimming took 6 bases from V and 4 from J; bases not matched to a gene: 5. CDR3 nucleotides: TGTGCCAGCAACCCCGGGGGGTCAGATACGCAGTATTTT. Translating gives CASNPGGSDTQYF.

This chain's CDR3 is CASSHSSGEVANEQFF. CDR3 DNA: TGTGCCAGCAGCCACAGTAGCGGCGAAGTCGCTAATGAGCAGTTCTTC. The chain links TRBV5-5 to TRBJ2-1; perhaps TRBD2 as D (6 bases). Deletions cut 4 bases from V and 7 bases from J, with 21 bases between. This CDR3 has 16 amino acids. Germline assignment: CDR1 SGHKS and CDR2 YYEKEE (reference sequence).

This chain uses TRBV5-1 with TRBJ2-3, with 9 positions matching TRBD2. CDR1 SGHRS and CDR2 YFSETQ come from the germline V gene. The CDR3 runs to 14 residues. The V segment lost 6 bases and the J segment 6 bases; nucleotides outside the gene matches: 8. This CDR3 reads CASTLAGLSDTQYF. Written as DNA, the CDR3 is TGCGCCAGCACCCTAGCGGGGTTAAGTGATACGCAGTATTTT.